The clone carrying this T cell receptor beta chain turned up a few times. Its target is not known. This CDR3 comprises 15 residues. The germline V gene encodes CDR1 SGHRS and CDR2 YFSETQ. The germline V and J ends were trimmed by 0 bases and 3 bases, with 10 bases remaining between them. Libraries for TCR beta were made by quantitative 5'-RACE with molecular barcodes. From the 5' RACE reads, TCRdb called clonotypes with MiXCR, one entry per CDR3 protein. The sample has about 800,000 distinct CDR3 sequences, approximately 12% seen once. This sample was included in a study of CD8 T cells in ankylosing spondylitis. Study outcomes and limitations: A TCR beta motif of seven or eight highly homologous variants appeared characteristic of ankylosing spondylitis blood. A CD8+ phenotype characterized the disease-linked clones, which were relatively rare in peripheral blood. The study looked at matched synovial fluid samples from ankylosing spondylitis patients. Disease-linked clones were reported to be significantly enriched there. Before this, some motif variants had been reported in reactive arthritis synovial fluid and blood.

This chain joins TRBV5-1 and TRBJ2-1; D not resolved. Sequencing was carried out using blood, either unsorted or a sorted T cell fraction (not recorded which). The TCR was taken from a male donor with ankylosing spondylitis. The CDR3 DNA is TGCGCCAGCAGCTTGGTGGCCGAAATCTACAATGAGCAGTTCTTC. This gives the protein CASSLVAEIYNEQFF.